This entry features one T cell receptor (beta chain) sequence. The clone's antigen remains unknown. No base qualities exist here, and no much larger clone lies one base off it. The data are from a study of blood T cell repertoires in COVID-19 (dated by TCRdb to the early 2020s). About the full investigation: Collaborator samples came from the United States, Italy and Spain and covered acute and convalescent phases of COVID-19. The prospective study material was composed of cDNA or gDNA derived from T cells, B-cell-depleted T cells, or PBMCs. Deeply sampled blood TCRbeta repertoires from subjects exposed to, actively infected with, or recovered from COVID-19 were included in the dataset. A freely available public database, intended as a resource for researchers studying the immune response to SARS-CoV-2, is where the repertoires were released. Samples were obtained from the ongoing ImmuneRACE study (first 160 participants) and from about 1,300 subjects provided by 6 global collaborators. A de-identified subject ID, COVID-19 status, age in years and sex were almost always included in the sample metadata. HLA class I and class II types, where available, came from metadata supplied by the sample provider rather than from assay-based typing.

The immunoSEQ Assay, a bias-controlled multiplex PCR, was used to amplify TCRbeta CDR3 regions from genomic DNA. Concerning the study's data processing: The number of nucleated cells in each sample was estimated from the amplification of reference gene primers within the assay. To quantify the absolute abundance of each unique TCRbeta CDR3 rearrangement, sequence reads were collapsed and filtered. For each sample, productive Simpson clonality was calculated as the square root of Simpson's diversity index over productive rearrangements. In its TCRdb copy, this immuneACCESS table keeps in-frame sequences only and misses some clones. Where compared with another copy, unresolved V genes explain less than half of these, and the others have no known cause. The D gene and trimming were derived from the DNA, and the V and J assignments and clone size from that table. Recorded for this sample are tens of thousands of clones; roughly 90% of them occurred a single time. The leading ten clones occupy 1.5% of the sample.

From the germline V gene, CDR1 is SQVTM and CDR2 is ANQGSEA. V is pared back by 7 bases and J by 7 bases, with 17 bases lying between the germline termini. The CDR3, from cysteine to phenylalanine, totals 13 residues. The only DNA kept is the CDR3, 39 bases in frame from the first base. On the study overall, not on this receptor specifically: The quantity of clinical and demographic metadata differed by source and by participant and was supplied without curation.

Whole blood was collected in K2EDTA tubes by collaborating institutions according to the institutions' own protocols. For TCRbeta analysis, collaborator samples were shipped as frozen whole blood, as isolated PBMCs, or as DNA extracted from either sample type. The source material was peripheral blood. This receptor was taken from a human donor with active COVID-19. The donor label of this sample is uncertain. This chain is built from TRBV29-1 and TRBJ2-1; the best D guess is TRBD1, with 5 bases matching. The DNA sequence is given as TGCAGCGCCGTCTTAGGGGCAAGGAATGAGCAGTTCTTC. Translated, it gives CSAVLGARNEQFF.